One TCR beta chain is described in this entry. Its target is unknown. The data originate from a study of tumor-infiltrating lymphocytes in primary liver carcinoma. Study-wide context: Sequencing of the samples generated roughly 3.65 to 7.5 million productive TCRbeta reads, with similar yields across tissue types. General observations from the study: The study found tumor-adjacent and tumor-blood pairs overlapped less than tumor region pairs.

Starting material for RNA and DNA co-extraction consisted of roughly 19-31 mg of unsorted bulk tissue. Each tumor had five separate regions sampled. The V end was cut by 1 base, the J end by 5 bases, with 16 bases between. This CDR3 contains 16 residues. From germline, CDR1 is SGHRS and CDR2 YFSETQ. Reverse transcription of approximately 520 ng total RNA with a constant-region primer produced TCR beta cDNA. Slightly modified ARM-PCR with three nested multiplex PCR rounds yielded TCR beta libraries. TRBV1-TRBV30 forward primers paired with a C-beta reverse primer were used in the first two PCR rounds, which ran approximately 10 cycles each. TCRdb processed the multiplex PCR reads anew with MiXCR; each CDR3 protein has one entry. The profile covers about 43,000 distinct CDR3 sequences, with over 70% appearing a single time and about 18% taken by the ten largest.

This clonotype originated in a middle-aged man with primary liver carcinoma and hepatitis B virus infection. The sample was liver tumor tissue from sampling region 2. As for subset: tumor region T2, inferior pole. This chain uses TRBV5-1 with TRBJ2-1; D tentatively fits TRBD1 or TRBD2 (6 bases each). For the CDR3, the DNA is TGCGCCAGCAGCTTGACCCTAGGGGGGTGCGACAATGAGCAGTTCTTC. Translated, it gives CASSLTLGGCDNEQFF. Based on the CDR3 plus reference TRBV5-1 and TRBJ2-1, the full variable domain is KAGVTQTPRYLIKTRGQQVTLSCSPISGHRSVSWYQQTPGQGLQFLFEYFSETQRNKGNFPGRFSGRQFSNSRSEMNVSTLELGDSALYLCASSLTLGGCDNEQFFGPGTRLTVL.